The 4 T cell receptor beta chains listed next were all sequenced from one sample in a study of blood T cell repertoires in COVID-19. Profiling relied on immunoSEQ multiplex PCR, and the TCRdb table lists in-frame clones only, not all of them. This table holds about 270,000 clones, roughly nine tenths found once. Input material: peripheral blood. These receptors were taken from an older woman who had recovered from COVID-19.

The chain uses TRBV9 and TRBJ1-4; 9 bases align to TRBD1. The V segment lost 4 bases and the J segment 8 bases; nucleotides outside the gene matches: 9. Germline loops: CDR1 SGDLS, CDR2 YYNGEE. The CDR3 has 15 residues. Written as DNA, the CDR3 is TGTGCCAGCAGCAAACGGACAGGGGAGGCGGAAAAACTGTTTTTT. Its protein is CASSKRTGEAEKLFF.

J is TRBJ2-4 and V is TRBV28, with a weak D call TRBD1 (6 bases). The length of the CDR3 is 14 residues. Germline V gene lookup returns CDR1 MDHEN and CDR2 SYDVKM. V lost 6 bases and J lost 7, with 16 bases in between. CDR3 amino acids: CASSPSGRGNIQYF. The CDR3 DNA reads as TGTGCCAGCAGCCCCTCCGGCAGGGGCAACATTCAGTACTTC.

The sample holds a few counts of this clone. J is TRBJ2-1 and V is TRBV15; possibly TRBD2 for D (5 bases). CDR3 length equals 15 residues. V was trimmed by 1 base and J by 0 bases, leaving 7 bases between them. CDR1 is LNHNV and CDR2 is YYDKDF in the germline V gene (reference sequence). The CDR3 reads CATSRVRGSYNEQFF. The CDR3 DNA is TGTGCCACCAGCAGAGTACGGGGCTCCTACAATGAGCAGTTCTTC.

V and J are TRBV18 and TRBJ1-2; 8 bases line up with TRBD1. In germline, CDR1 is KGHSH, CDR2 LQKENI. The CDR3 has 14 residues. Trimming cost V 4 bases and J 6 bases; bases outside gene matches: 7. CDR3 loop: CASSHGQGGNGYTF. CDR3 DNA: TGTGCCAGCTCACATGGACAGGGAGGGAATGGCTACACCTTC.